The 6 T cell receptor beta chains listed next were all sequenced from one sample in a study of Ad26.COV2.S vaccination and SARS-CoV-2 variants. The treatment is: roughly 19 received Ad26.COV2.S at low or high dose, single or two shots; five or six received placebo; per-sample allocation not given. Samples analyzed were those drawn on day 63 after the first vaccine or placebo injection. The protocol was immunoSEQ multiplex PCR, while the TCRdb copy is restricted to in-frame clones and leaves out a portion. Of approximately 480,000 clones in the sample, 87% were seen once. The sequenced sample was peripheral blood, obtained in a trial of Ad26.COV2.S vaccine versus placebo. The receptors shown here come from a person between 18 and 65 years old who received the Ad26.COV2.S COVID-19 vaccine or a placebo.

The rearrangement joins TRBV9 to TRBJ2-6; no clear D. The V and J ends lost 2 bases and 0 bases respectively, with 12 bases between them. Germline V gives CDR1 SGDLS, CDR2 YYNGEE. The CDR3 loop spans 17 amino acids. CDR3 loop: CASSVRGPNSGANVLTF. The DNA of the CDR3 is TGTGCCAGCAGCGTCCGCGGCCCAAACTCTGGGGCCAACGTCCTGACTTTC. The whole variable domain, filled in from reference TRBV9 and TRBJ2-6, reads DSGVTQTPKHLITATGQRVTLRCSPRSGDLSVYWYQQSLDQGLQFLIQYYNGEERAKGNILERFSAQQFPDLHSELNLSSLELGDSALYFCASSVRGPNSGANVLTFGAGSRLTVL.

The CDR3 is CASSIQGRRTDTQYF. Written as DNA, the CDR3 is TGTGCCAGCAGTATACAGGGGAGAAGGACAGATACGCAGTATTTT. The chain is built from TRBV28 and TRBJ2-3, with 7 positions matching TRBD1. V lost 5 bases, J lost 3 bases, and 8 bases stayed unmatched. The CDR3 runs to 15 residues. Germline V gene data show CDR1 as MDHEN and CDR2 as SYDVKM. Full variable domain (rest looked up from reference TRBV28 and TRBJ2-3): DVKVTQSSRYLVKRTGEKVFLECVQDMDHENMFWYRQDPGLGLRLIYFSYDVKMKEKGDIPEGYSVSREKKERFSLILESASTNQTSMYLCASSIQGRRTDTQYFGPGTRLTVL.

V is TRBV12-3 or TRBV12-4 and J is TRBJ1-5; maybe TRBD1 (6 bases). V lost 8 bases and J 7 bases, leaving 12 bases between the germline ends. There are 12 residues in the CDR3. The CDR3, as DNA: TGTGCCAGCGGTACAGGGAACCAGCCCCAGCATTTT. The encoded protein is CASGTGNQPQHF.

CDR3 residues: CATRRGFGAPQYF. The CDR3, as DNA: TGTGCCACCCGCAGGGGCTTTGGGGCGCCGCAGTATTTT. The chain is built from TRBV28 and TRBJ2-3; the D gene is possibly TRBD1 (6 bases). The germline V gene encodes CDR1 MDHEN and CDR2 SYDVKM. This CDR3 region has 13 residues. The V and J ends lost 10 bases and 10 bases respectively, with 21 bases between them.

This chain uses TRBV3-1 (or the pseudogene TRBV3-2) with TRBJ1-3; D gene uncertain. The CDR3 totals 20 residues. Germline V gene data show CDR1 as LGHDT and CDR2 as YNNKEL (reference sequence). V dropped 2 bases and J dropped 1 base, with 24 bases sitting between them. CDR3: CASSQFPPIVQFQSGNTIYF. The DNA of the CDR3 is TGTGCCAGCAGCCAATTTCCCCCGATAGTGCAGTTTCAGTCTGGAAACACCATATATTTT.

The V call is TRBV6-2 or TRBV6-3, the J call TRBJ1-5, with no clear D. The CDR3 is 14 residues long. Germline lookup yields CDR1 MNHEY and CDR2 SVGEGT. V was cut by 5 bases and J by 0 bases, with 8 bases left in between. DNA of the CDR3: TGTGCCAGCAGTCGACCAGGTAGCAATCAGCCCCAGCATTTT. It codes for CASSRPGSNQPQHF.